This TCR beta chain was recovered during a study of siplizumab effects on memory and regulatory T cells. Study outcomes and limitations: Unstimulated subsets captured only a minor fraction of alloreactive clones. Alloreactive sequences whose origin lay in unstimulated CD4+ memory cells were significantly reduced by siplizumab. Naive T cells were seemingly more diverse than memory cells, and major contributions to the alloresponse seemed to be made by them.

For this clone: The antigen is undetermined.

Trimming shortened V by 0 bases and J by 15 bases, and 13 bases separated the two germline ends. The CDR3 is made up of 12 amino acids. Germline CDR1 and CDR2: SGHRS and YFSETQ. Profiled with immunoSEQ multiplex PCR; TCRdb holds only in-frame clones, not every one. The sample gives about 82,000 clones, 80% to 90% of which show up once; under 2% is in the top ten. Source material: Tregs sorted from blood. This receptor was identified in a human donor in good health. The chain links TRBV5-1 to TRBJ2-1, with D tentatively TRBD2 (5 bases). Here the CDR3 reads CASSLEVGVTFF. The CDR3 DNA follows: TGCGCCAGCAGCTTGGAGGTCGGGGTTACGTTCTTC.